The source of this T cell receptor (beta chain) is a study of naive and memory T cell subsets. Overnight CMV lysate stimulation of fresh PBMCs defined donor CMV status by CD4+ IFNgamma. This clonotype qualifies as medium-sized (0.01 to 0.1%). Its specificity is not known. The beta constant-region primer was an equimolar mix of two oligonucleotides covering TRBC1 and TRBC2. Ligated cDNA was amplified by four rounds of PCR with nested alpha and beta constant-region primers and SP2. In TCRdb, the UMI-ligation and nested PCR reads were re-called with MiXCR into one record per CDR3 protein. The sample holds 1,400 to 1,500 distinct CDR3 sequences, approximately 7.8% seen once. General study results and limits: Activation and differentiation may alter RNA-based TCR counts. A clonotype means one alpha or beta sequence, not an alpha/beta pair.

V shed 2 bases and J shed 4 bases, with 11 bases lying between them. Germline V gives CDR1 SGHDN, CDR2 FVKESK. This CDR3 is built from 14 residues. This receptor was identified in a human donor in good health. This sequence joins TRBV14 and TRBJ2-5; D could derive from TRBD1 or TRBD2 (5 bases each). The sample consisted of CD8+ TEMRA cells from blood. Documented subset: effector memory re-expressing CD45RA, CD45RA+ CD27-. The CDR3 loop is CASSQYRDGETQYF. CDR3 bases: TGTGCCAGCAGCCAATATCGGGACGGAGAGACCCAGTACTTC.